This TCR beta chain was observed in a study of T cell repertoires in cytomegalovirus infection. TCRdb passed the reads through MiXCR, listing each CDR3 protein once. The table lists around 270,000 distinct CDR3 sequences, approximately 9% of them singletons. This clonotype was seen ten or more times. This CDR3 spans 15 amino acids. Germline V gene lookup returns CDR1 LGHDT and CDR2 YNNKEL (reference sequence). V was cut by 2 bases and J by 0 bases, with 8 bases left in between. The specimen was PBMCs. The TCR was taken from a human donor in good health (CMV status not recorded). Some clones in this sample may be carry-over from other donors' samples. The chain combines TRBV3-1 with TRBJ2-1; D is unclear. The CDR3 DNA is TGTGCCAGCAGCCAACCCTGGGGCTCCTACAATGAGCAGTTCTTC. Protein: CASSQPWGSYNEQFF.